Shown below are 2 T cell receptor beta chains from a single sample sequenced in a study of shared clonotypes between healthy human individuals. Clones were read by immunoSEQ multiplex PCR, and TCRdb kept only the in-frame ones, dropping some. The table shows 2 million to 2.5 million clones, with 85% to 95% occurring only once. Input material: naive CD4+ T cells from PBMCs. Subset specified: CD45RA+ positively selected. The receptors were gathered from a man aged 18 to 30 in good health. Some clones in this sample may be carry-over from other donors' samples.

V usage is TRBV2 and J usage is TRBJ1-5; D might be TRBD1 (6 bases). Germline CDR1 and CDR2: SNHLY and FYNNEI. V was cut by 4 bases and J by 2 bases, with 18 bases left in between. The CDR3 extends over 17 amino acids. In DNA, the CDR3 is TGTGCCAGCAGTGGCCCGGGGGCCCGGATTCGCAATCAGCCCCAGCATTTT. Encoded protein: CASSGPGARIRNQPQHF.

This chain uses TRBV7-9 with TRBJ2-7; D might be TRBD1 (6 bases). The germline V and J ends were trimmed by 8 bases and 7 bases, with 21 bases remaining between them. This CDR3 comprises 14 residues. The V gene's germline CDR1 is SEHNR and CDR2 FQNEAQ (reference sequence). CDR3 protein: CASGRDTLLGEQYF. The CDR3 region has the DNA TGTGCCAGCGGCCGGGACACCCTTCTCGGGGAGCAGTACTTC. Looking up the rest from reference TRBV7-9 and TRBJ2-7 gives the full variable domain: DTGVSQNPRHKITKRGQNVTFRCDPISEHNRLYWYRQTLGQGPEFLTYFQNEAQLEKSRLLSDRFSAERPKGSFSTLEIQRTEQGDSAMYLCASGRDTLLGEQYFGPGTRLTVT.